This TCR beta chain is from a study of shared clonotypes between healthy human individuals. On this clone: What it binds is not known.

The study, taken as a whole, reports: For sorted subsets, rarefaction showed incomplete sequencing despite large depth. When compared with the clonotypes that were shared by all four sorted-subset donors, the non-shared clonotypes turned out to have lower generation probabilities.

For sorted subsets, roughly 200 ng DNA per replicate equaled around 28,000 T cell genomes. Under the authors' procedure: From ImmunoSEQ came sequences covering only the junction and carrying no quality scores, so filtering differed. Profiling relied on immunoSEQ multiplex PCR, and the TCRdb table lists in-frame clones only, not all of them. The D gene and trimming were derived from the DNA, and the V and J assignments and clone size from that table. The table shows 1,500,000 or so clones, with about 98.5% occurring only once. V was trimmed by 7 bases and J by 1 base, leaving 7 bases between them. The CDR3 is 13 residues long. CDR1 and CDR2 from the germline V gene are MNHNS and SASEGT.

This sequence was found in a man younger than 40 in good health. The sample comprised naive CD4+ T cells sorted from blood. The subset: CD45RA+ positively selected. The V and J genes are TRBV6-1 and TRBJ2-2; D is undetermined. The chain's CDR3 is CASTGLNTGELFF. DNA for the CDR3: TGTGCCAGCACAGGATTGAACACCGGGGAGCTGTTTTTT.